The rows below give T cell receptor beta chains drawn from one sample of a study of cytomegalovirus exposure and HLA in healthy donors. Sequenced by immunoSEQ multiplex PCR; TCRdb stores in-frame clones only, minus some. The sample holds 100,000 to 150,000 clones; roughly 68% are singletons and the top ten take over 3.5%. Sequencing used PBMCs. Receptors were obtained from a woman between 50 and 59 years old in good health and CMV-seropositive. Each CDR3 is given with its conserved first and last residue. Fields, in order: CDR3 length, clone size, D gene, V gene, J gene, CDR3 protein, CDR3 DNA. The D gene is left open where the match is weak. The size entry is marked missing in some rows and otherwise reads once, few, many or a size class.

>13|NA|NA|TRBV5-6|TRBJ1-5
CASSLERTQPQHF
TGTGCCAGCAGCTTGGAGCGGACTCAGCCCCAGCATTTT
>14|NA|NA|TRBV5-1|TRBJ2-1
CASSLTLASDEQFF
TGCGCCAGCAGCTTGACGCTAGCGAGTGATGAGCAGTTCTTC
>15|once|NA|TRBV28|TRBJ1-3
CASSFEHRSGNTIYF
TGTGCCAGCAGTTTTGAACACCGCTCTGGAAACACCATATATTTT
>13|NA|NA|TRBV11-2|TRBJ2-5
CASSFTEQETQYF
TGTGCCAGCAGCTTTACTGAACAAGAGACCCAGTACTTC
>15|NA|NA|TRBV5-1|TRBJ2-7
CASSLESSPFYEQYF
TGCGCCAGCAGCTTGGAAAGTAGTCCATTCTACGAGCAGTACTTC
>14|few|TRBD1|TRBV6-1|TRBJ1-1
CASSTTGGHTEAFF
TGTGCCAGCAGTACTACAGGGGGCCACACTGAAGCTTTCTTT
>14|NA|NA|TRBV2|TRBJ1-6
CASSADEINSPLHF
TGTGCCAGCAGCGCCGATGAGATCAATTCACCCCTCCACTTT
>13|NA|NA|TRBV2|TRBJ1-1
CASSPTGNTEAFF
TGTGCCAGCAGTCCGACAGGGAACACTGAAGCTTTCTTT
>16|once|NA|TRBV18|TRBJ1-3
CASSRSTDLSGNTIYF
TGTGCCAGCTCAAGGTCGACAGACCTCTCTGGAAACACCATATATTTT
>15|NA|TRBD1|TRBV18|TRBJ1-2
CASSPRDSTNYGYTF
TGTGCCAGCTCACCGCGGGACAGTACTAACTATGGCTACACCTTC
>16|NA|NA|TRBV11-3|TRBJ1-2
CASSPGGDRPSYGYTF
TGTGCCAGCAGCCCAGGAGGCGACAGGCCCAGCTATGGCTACACCTTC
>16|NA|TRBD1|TRBV2|TRBJ1-5
CASSRGRTGYNQPQHF
TGTGCCAGCTCCCGCGGCCGGACAGGGTACAATCAGCCCCAGCATTTT
>15|NA|TRBD1|TRBV29-1|TRBJ2-1
CSVEEVQGAGNEQFF
TGCAGCGTTGAAGAGGTACAGGGGGCAGGGAATGAGCAGTTCTTC
>15|NA|TRBD1|TRBV28|TRBJ2-7
CASSFGGQPSYEQYF
TGTGCCAGCAGTTTTGGGGGACAGCCTTCCTACGAGCAGTACTTC
>13|NA|TRBD2|TRBV11-3|TRBJ2-5
CASSSGEGETQYF
TGTGCCAGCAGCTCCGGGGAGGGGGAGACCCAGTACTTC
>15|NA|TRBD1|TRBV5-1|TRBJ2-2
CASSHGQGAFGELFF
TGCGCCAGCAGCCATGGACAGGGGGCGTTCGGGGAGCTGTTTTTT
>16|NA|NA|TRBV6-5|TRBJ2-3
CASSYSSPPLADTQYF
TGTGCCAGCAGTTACTCGAGTCCCCCCCTCGCAGATACGCAGTATTTT
>13|once|NA|TRBV7-2|TRBJ2-3
CASSPSRGVTQYF
TGTGCCAGCAGCCCCAGTCGTGGAGTTACGCAGTATTTT
>14|NA|NA|TRBV25-1|TRBJ2-7
CASSEFGHNYEQYF
TGTGCCAGCAGTGAGTTTGGACACAACTACGAGCAGTACTTC
>14|few|TRBD1|TRBV5-4|TRBJ1-2
CASSSGQGTHGYTF
TGTGCCAGCAGCTCGGGACAGGGGACCCATGGCTACACCTTC
>14|NA|TRBD1|TRBV19|TRBJ1-6
CASSLGQWDSPLHF
TGTGCCAGTAGCCTGGGACAGTGGGATTCACCCCTCCACTTT
>14|NA|TRBD2|TRBV5-1|TRBJ2-1
CASSSSGGANEQFF
TGCGCCAGCAGCTCTAGCGGGGGGGCGAATGAGCAGTTCTTC
>12|NA|NA|TRBV28|TRBJ2-5
CATKTALGTQYF
TGTGCCACCAAGACAGCCCTCGGTACCCAGTACTTC
>15|NA|NA|TRBV21-1|TRBJ2-2
CASSPQVLNTGELFF
TGTGCCAGCAGCCCACAGGTGCTGAACACCGGGGAGCTGTTTTTT
>15|NA|NA|TRBV2|TRBJ2-2
CASSESSDNTGELFF
TGTGCCAGCAGTGAATCTTCAGATAACACCGGGGAGCTGTTTTTT
>12|NA|TRBD2|TRBV2|TRBJ2-5
CASKASGETQYF
TGTGCCAGCAAGGCTAGCGGGGAGACCCAGTACTTC
>15|few|TRBD1|TRBV4-2|TRBJ1-2
CASSQVTGGSYGYTF
TGTGCCAGCAGCCAAGTTACAGGGGGTTCCTATGGCTACACCTTC
>14|NA|TRBD1|TRBV5-1|TRBJ1-2
CASRAHRGLAGYTF
TGCGCCAGCAGGGCCCACAGGGGGCTGGCTGGCTACACCTTC
>15|NA|TRBD1|TRBV29-1|TRBJ1-2
CSVEFTGTAIYGYTF
TGCAGCGTTGAATTCACGGGGACAGCGATCTATGGCTACACCTTC
>16|NA|NA|TRBV6-6|TRBJ1-1
CASSFRQGSLNTEAFF
TGTGCCAGCAGTTTTCGGCAGGGTAGCTTAAACACTGAAGCTTTCTTT
>19|few|NA|TRBV12-2|TRBJ1-5
CASRLVFHLWTERYQPQHF
TGTGCAAGTCGCTTAGTATTCCACCTATGGACAGAAAGATATCAGCCCCAGCATTTT
>15|NA|TRBD1|TRBV5-1|TRBJ2-7
CASSTGQGLLGEQYF
TGCGCCAGCAGCACCGGACAGGGGTTGTTGGGCGAGCAGTACTTC
>12|NA|NA|TRBV10-1|TRBJ2-3
CASSESSDTQYF
TGCGCCAGCAGTGAGTCCTCGGATACGCAGTATTTT
>16|NA|NA|TRBV19|TRBJ1-5
CASRTLEQGGVQPQHF
TGTGCCAGTAGGACTCTTGAACAGGGTGGTGTGCAGCCCCAGCATTTT
>16|NA|TRBD1|TRBV2|TRBJ1-5
CASSEALGQGNQPQHF
TGTGCCAGCAGTGAAGCGCTAGGACAGGGCAATCAGCCCCAGCATTTT
>14|NA|TRBD1|TRBV6-1|TRBJ1-5
CASSLDRVGQPQHF
TGTGCCAGCAGTTTGGACAGGGTGGGTCAGCCCCAGCATTTT
>15|NA|NA|TRBV7-2|TRBJ2-5
CASSSSFQYQETQYF
TGTGCCAGCAGCTCCTCGTTTCAGTACCAAGAGACCCAGTACTTC
>15|NA|TRBD1|TRBV7-2|TRBJ1-6
CASSLEQGNNSPLHF
TGTGCCAGCAGCTTAGAACAGGGGAATAATTCACCCCTCCACTTT
>15|NA|TRBD1|TRBV6-1|TRBJ2-7
CASSEEGRGTYEQYF
TGTGCCAGCAGTGAAGAGGGCAGGGGGACCTACGAGCAGTACTTC
>15|NA|NA|TRBV19|TRBJ2-2
CASIGGGHGTGELFF
TGTGCCAGTATTGGAGGGGGCCATGGCACCGGGGAGCTGTTTTTT
>15|NA|NA|TRBV11-3|TRBJ2-7
CASSFRQGFGYEQYF
TGTGCCAGCAGCTTTCGTCAGGGGTTTGGCTACGAGCAGTACTTC
>17|NA|NA|TRBV4-3|TRBJ2-3
CASSQEGAYINTDTQYF
TGCGCCAGCAGCCAAGAGGGGGCGTACATCAACACAGATACGCAGTATTTT
>18|NA|TRBD1|TRBV11-2|TRBJ1-2
CASSSHPSRGLANYGYTF
TGTGCCAGCAGCTCCCATCCCAGCAGGGGGCTAGCTAACTATGGCTACACCTTC
>16|NA|TRBD1|TRBV5-1|TRBJ2-3
CASSSDPQGGTDTQYF
TGCGCCAGCAGCTCTGACCCACAGGGGGGCACAGATACGCAGTATTTT
>16|few|NA|TRBV4-2|TRBJ1-4
CASSQEPHGTNEKLFF
TGTGCCAGCAGCCAAGAACCCCACGGAACTAATGAAAAACTGTTTTTT
>17|NA|TRBD2|TRBV5-4|TRBJ2-2
CASSSGTSGALSGELFF
TGTGCCAGCAGCTCCGGGACTAGCGGGGCTTTATCCGGGGAGCTGTTTTTT
>15|NA|TRBD1|TRBV28|TRBJ2-7
CASSPRTGEIHEQYF
TGTGCCAGCAGTCCTCGGACAGGGGAAATCCACGAGCAGTACTTC
>17|NA|NA|TRBV11-2|TRBJ2-3
CASRGVGGVKYTDTQYF
TGTGCCAGCAGGGGAGTGGGCGGGGTTAAGTACACAGATACGCAGTATTTT
>15|NA|NA|TRBV11-3|TRBJ2-5
CASSLGLDRQETQYF
TGTGCCAGCAGCTTAGGTTTAGACAGACAAGAGACCCAGTACTTC
>15|NA|NA|TRBV7-2|TRBJ2-5
CASSLLGAVGETQYF
TGTGCCAGCAGCTTATTAGGGGCGGTTGGAGAGACCCAGTACTTC
>15|NA|NA|TRBV10-1|TRBJ1-6
CASSESRGYNSPLHF
TGCGCCAGCAGTGAGTCCAGGGGTTATAATTCACCCCTCCACTTT
>18|NA|TRBD2|TRBV12-5|TRBJ2-1
CASGTGTSGAISYNEQFF
TGTGCTAGTGGCACCGGGACTAGCGGGGCAATCTCCTACAATGAGCAGTTCTTC
>14|NA|NA|TRBV6-4|TRBJ1-4
CASSVPVINEKLFF
TGTGCCAGCAGTGTTCCAGTCATTAATGAAAAACTGTTTTTT
>15|NA|NA|TRBV5-5|TRBJ1-6
CASSREGRSNSPLHF
TGTGCCAGCAGCCGGGAGGGACGATCTAATTCACCCCTCCACTTT
>13|NA|NA|TRBV10-1|TRBJ2-7
CASSESTSYEQYF
TGCGCCAGCAGTGAGTCCACAAGCTACGAGCAGTACTTC
>14|NA|TRBD1|TRBV29-1|TRBJ2-3
CSVDRGLAADTQYF
TGCAGCGTTGACAGGGGGCTCGCCGCAGATACGCAGTATTTT
>15|few|TRBD2|TRBV27|TRBJ2-1
CASSIGTSKGNEQFF
TGTGCCAGCAGTATAGGGACTAGCAAGGGCAATGAGCAGTTCTTC
>14|NA|NA|TRBV14|TRBJ1-6
CASSRNTGNSPLHF
TGTGCCAGCAGCCGGAACACAGGAAATTCACCCCTCCACTTT
>15|once|NA|TRBV7-2|TRBJ1-5
CASSLDGRGNQPQHF
TGTGCCAGCAGCTTAGATGGGAGGGGGAATCAGCCCCAGCATTTT